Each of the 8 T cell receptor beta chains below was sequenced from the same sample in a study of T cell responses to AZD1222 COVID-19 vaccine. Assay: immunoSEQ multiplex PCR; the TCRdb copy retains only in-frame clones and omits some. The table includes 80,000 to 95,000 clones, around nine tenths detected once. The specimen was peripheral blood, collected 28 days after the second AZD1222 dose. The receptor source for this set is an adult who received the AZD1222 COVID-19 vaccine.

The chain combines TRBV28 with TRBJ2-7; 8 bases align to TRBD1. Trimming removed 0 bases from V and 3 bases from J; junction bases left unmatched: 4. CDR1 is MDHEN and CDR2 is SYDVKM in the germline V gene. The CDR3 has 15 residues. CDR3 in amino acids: CASSLWTQGGYEQYF. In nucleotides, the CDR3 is TGTGCCAGCAGTTTATGGACACAGGGGGGCTACGAGCAGTACTTC.

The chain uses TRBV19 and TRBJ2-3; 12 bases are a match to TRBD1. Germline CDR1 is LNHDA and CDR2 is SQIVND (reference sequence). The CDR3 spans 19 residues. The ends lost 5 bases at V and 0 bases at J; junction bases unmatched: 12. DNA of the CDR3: TGTGCCAGTAGTGACGACCGGGACAGGGGGCATAGGAGCACAGATACGCAGTATTTT. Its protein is CASSDDRDRGHRSTDTQYF.

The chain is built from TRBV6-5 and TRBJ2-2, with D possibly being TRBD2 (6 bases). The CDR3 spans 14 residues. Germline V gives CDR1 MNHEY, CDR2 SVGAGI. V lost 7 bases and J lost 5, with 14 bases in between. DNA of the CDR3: TGTGCCAGCATCGCGGGGAGTGGGACCGGGGAGCTGTTTTTT. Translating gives CASIAGSGTGELFF.

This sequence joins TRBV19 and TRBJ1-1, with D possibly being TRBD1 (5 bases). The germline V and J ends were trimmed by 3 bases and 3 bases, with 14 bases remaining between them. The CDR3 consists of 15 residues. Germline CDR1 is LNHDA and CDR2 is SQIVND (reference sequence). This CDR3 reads CASSIGAEGHTEAFF. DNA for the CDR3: TGTGCCAGTAGTATTGGGGCAGAGGGGCACACTGAAGCTTTCTTT.

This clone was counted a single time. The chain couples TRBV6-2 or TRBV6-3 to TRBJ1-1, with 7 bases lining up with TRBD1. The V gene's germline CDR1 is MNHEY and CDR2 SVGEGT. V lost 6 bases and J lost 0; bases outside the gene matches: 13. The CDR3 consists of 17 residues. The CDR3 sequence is CASSPQRGQIMNTEAFF. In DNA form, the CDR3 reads TGTGCCAGCAGCCCCCAACGGGGACAGATCATGAACACTGAAGCTTTCTTT.

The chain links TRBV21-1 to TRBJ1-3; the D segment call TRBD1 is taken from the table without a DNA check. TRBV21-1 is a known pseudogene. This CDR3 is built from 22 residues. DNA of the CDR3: TGTGCCAGCACCAAAAATCACACACGATCATTCCAACAGTGCCTCTCTGGAAACACCATATATTTT. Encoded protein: CASTKNHTRSFQQCLSGNTIYF.

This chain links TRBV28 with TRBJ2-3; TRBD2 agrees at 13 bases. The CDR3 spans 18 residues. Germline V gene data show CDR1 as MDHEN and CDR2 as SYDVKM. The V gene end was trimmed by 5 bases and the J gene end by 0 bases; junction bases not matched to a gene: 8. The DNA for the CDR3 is TGTGCCAGCAGTCCTCGGACTAGCGGGGGACCTAGCACAGATACGCAGTATTTT. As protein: CASSPRTSGGPSTDTQYF. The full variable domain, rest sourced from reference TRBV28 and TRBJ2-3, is DVKVTQSSRYLVKRTGEKVFLECVQDMDHENMFWYRQDPGLGLRLIYFSYDVKMKEKGDIPEGYSVSREKKERFSLILESASTNQTSMYLCASSPRTSGGPSTDTQYFGPGTRLTVL.

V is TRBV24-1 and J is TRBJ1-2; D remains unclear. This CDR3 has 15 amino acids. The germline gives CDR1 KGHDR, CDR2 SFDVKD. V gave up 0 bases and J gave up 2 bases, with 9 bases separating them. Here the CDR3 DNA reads TGTGCCACCAGTGATTTGCAAGGCGGGAACTATGGCTACACCTTC. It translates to CATSDLQGGNYGYTF.